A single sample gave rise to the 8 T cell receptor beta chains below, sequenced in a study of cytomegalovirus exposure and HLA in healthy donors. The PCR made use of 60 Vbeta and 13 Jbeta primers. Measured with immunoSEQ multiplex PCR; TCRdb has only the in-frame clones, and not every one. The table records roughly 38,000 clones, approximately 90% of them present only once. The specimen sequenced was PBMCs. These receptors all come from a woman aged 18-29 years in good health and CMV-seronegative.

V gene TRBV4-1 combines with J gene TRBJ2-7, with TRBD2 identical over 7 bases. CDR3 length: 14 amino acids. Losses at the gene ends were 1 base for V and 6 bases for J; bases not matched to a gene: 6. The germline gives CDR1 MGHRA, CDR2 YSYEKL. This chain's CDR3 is CASSQGLAAIEQYF. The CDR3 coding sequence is TGCGCCAGCAGCCAAGGGCTAGCGGCAATCGAGCAGTACTTC.

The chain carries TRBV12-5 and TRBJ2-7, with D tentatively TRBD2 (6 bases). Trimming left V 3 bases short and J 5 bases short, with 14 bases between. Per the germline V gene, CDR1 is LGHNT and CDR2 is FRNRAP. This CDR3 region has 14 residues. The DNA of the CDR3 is TGTGCTAGTGGTTTACTCCCGGAGGGGAACGAGCAGTACTTC. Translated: CASGLLPEGNEQYF.

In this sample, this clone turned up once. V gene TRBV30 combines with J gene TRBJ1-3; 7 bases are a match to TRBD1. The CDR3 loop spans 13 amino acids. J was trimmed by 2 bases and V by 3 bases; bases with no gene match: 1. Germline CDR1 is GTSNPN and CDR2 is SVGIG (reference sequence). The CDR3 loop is CAWRTGAGNTIYF. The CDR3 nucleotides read TGTGCCTGGAGAACAGGGGCTGGAAACACCATATATTTT.

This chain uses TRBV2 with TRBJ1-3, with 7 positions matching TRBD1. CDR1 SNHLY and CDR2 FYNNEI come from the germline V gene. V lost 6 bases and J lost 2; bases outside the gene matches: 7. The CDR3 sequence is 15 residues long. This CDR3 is CASREQGFTGNTIYF. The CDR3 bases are TGTGCCAGCAGGGAACAGGGGTTTACTGGAAACACCATATATTTT.

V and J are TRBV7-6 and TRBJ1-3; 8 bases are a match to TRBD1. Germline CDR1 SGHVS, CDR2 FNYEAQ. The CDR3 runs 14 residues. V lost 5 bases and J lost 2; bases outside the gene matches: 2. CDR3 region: CASSPGGPGNTIYF. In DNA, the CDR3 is TGTGCCAGCAGCCCAGGGGGCCCTGGAAACACCATATATTTT.

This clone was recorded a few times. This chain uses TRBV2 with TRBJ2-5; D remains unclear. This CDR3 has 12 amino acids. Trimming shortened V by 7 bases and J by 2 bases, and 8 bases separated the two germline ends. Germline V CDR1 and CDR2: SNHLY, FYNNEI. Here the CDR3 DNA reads TGTGCCAGCAAAGGAGAACAAGAGACCCAGTACTTC. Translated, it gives CASKGEQETQYF.

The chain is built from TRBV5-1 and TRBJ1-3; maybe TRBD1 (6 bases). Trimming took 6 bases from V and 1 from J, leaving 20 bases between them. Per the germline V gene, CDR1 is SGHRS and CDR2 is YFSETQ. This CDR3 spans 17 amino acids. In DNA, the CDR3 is TGCGCCAGCACCGAGGGACACGGACGGTATTCTGGAAACACCATATATTTT. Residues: CASTEGHGRYSGNTIYF. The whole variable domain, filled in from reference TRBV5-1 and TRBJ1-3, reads KAGVTQTPRYLIKTRGQQVTLSCSPISGHRSVSWYQQTPGQGLQFLFEYFSETQRNKGNFPGRFSGRQFSNSRSEMNVSTLELGDSALYLCASTEGHGRYSGNTIYFGEGSWLTVV.

The CDR3, as DNA: TGTGCCAGCTCACCACCCTACACAGGAATGAACACTGAAGCTTTCTTT. Translated: CASSPPYTGMNTEAFF. The chain couples TRBV18 to TRBJ1-1, with TRBD1 as a possible D gene (5 bases). The V and J ends lost 0 bases and 0 bases respectively, with 11 bases between them. The CDR3 contains 16 residues. CDR1 is KGHSH and CDR2 is LQKENI in the germline V gene.